This record looks at one TCR beta chain sequence and its context. The data were obtained in a study of blood T cell repertoires in COVID-19. Study details: Material from acute and convalescent COVID-19 was sourced from the United States, Italy and Spain.

Repertoires were generated with immunoSEQ multiplex PCR, while TCRdb's copy carries only in-frame clones and drops some. Among under 300,000 clones listed, 80% to 85% were seen once. Germline lookup yields CDR1 SGHNT and CDR2 YYREEE (reference sequence). This CDR3 spans 16 amino acids. Trimming took 0 bases from V and 7 from J; bases not matched to a gene: 12. This clonotype was sampled from a man in his fifties or sixties who had recovered from COVID-19. The chain uses TRBV5-4 and TRBJ1-2; 7 bases are shared with TRBD1. Sequencing was carried out using PBMCs or T cells enriched from blood (not recorded which). This chain's CDR3 is CASSLEAGTDAFGYTF. CDR3 DNA sequence: TGTGCCAGCAGCTTGGAGGCCGGGACAGACGCTTTTGGCTACACCTTC.